This T cell receptor beta chain stems from a study of blood T cell repertoires in COVID-19. Overall study: The study drew acute and convalescent COVID-19 samples from the United States, Italy and Spain.

This table comes from immunoSEQ multiplex PCR, and its TCRdb copy is limited to in-frame clones, with some not included. This repertoire shows a few hundred thousand clones, approximately 90% found once; its top ten account for approximately 1.2%. J gave up 7 bases and V 6 bases, and 11 bases lay outside the gene matches. The CDR3 is made up of 14 amino acids. Germline loops: CDR1 LNHDA, CDR2 SQIVND (reference sequence). Sequences were obtained from PBMCs or T cells enriched from blood (not recorded which). This clonotype was sampled from a woman between 18 and 29 years old who had recovered from COVID-19. The chain combines TRBV19 with TRBJ1-2; 7 bases are a match to TRBD1. The CDR3: CASSSVGGEGGYTF. As DNA, the CDR3 is TGTGCCAGTAGCTCGGTAGGGGGCGAAGGTGGCTACACCTTC.